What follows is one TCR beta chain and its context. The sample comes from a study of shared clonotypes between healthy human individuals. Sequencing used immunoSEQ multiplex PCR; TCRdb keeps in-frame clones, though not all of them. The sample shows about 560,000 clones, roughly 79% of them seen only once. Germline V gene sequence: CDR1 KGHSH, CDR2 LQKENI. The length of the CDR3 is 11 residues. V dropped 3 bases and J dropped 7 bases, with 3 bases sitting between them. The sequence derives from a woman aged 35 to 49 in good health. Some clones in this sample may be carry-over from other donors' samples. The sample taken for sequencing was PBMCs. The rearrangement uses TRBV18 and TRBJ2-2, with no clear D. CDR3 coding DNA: TGTGCCAGCTCACCGATCGGGGAGCTGTTTTTT. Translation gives CASSPIGELFF.